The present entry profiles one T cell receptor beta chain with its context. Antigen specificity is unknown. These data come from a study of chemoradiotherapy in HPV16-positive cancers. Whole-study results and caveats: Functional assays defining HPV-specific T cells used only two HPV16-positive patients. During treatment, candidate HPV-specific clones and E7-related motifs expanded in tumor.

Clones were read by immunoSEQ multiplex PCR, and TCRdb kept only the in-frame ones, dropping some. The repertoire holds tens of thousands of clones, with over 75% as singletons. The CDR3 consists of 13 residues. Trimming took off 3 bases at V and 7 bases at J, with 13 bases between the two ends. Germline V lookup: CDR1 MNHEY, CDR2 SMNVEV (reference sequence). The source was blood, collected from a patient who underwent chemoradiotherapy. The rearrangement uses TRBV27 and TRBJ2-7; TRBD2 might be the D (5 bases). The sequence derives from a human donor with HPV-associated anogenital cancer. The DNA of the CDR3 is TGTGCCAGCAGTTTGATGCGGGCTGGTGAGCAGTACTTC. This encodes CASSLMRAGEQYF.